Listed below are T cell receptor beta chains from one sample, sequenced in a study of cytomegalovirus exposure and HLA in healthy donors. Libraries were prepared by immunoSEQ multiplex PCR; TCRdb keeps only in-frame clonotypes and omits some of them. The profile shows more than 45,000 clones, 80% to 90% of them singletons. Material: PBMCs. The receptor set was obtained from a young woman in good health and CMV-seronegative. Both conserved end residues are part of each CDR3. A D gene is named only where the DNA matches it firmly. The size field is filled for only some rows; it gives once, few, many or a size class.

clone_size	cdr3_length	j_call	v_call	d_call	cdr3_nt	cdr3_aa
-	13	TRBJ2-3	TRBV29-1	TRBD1	TGCAGCGTTGTAGGGACAGTCACAGATACGCAGTATTTT	CSVVGTVTDTQYF
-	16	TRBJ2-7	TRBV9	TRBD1	TGTGCCAGCAGCGCACGAGGACAGGGAAGCTCCTACGAGCAGTACTTC	CASSARGQGSSYEQYF
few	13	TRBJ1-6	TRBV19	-	TGTGCCAGTAGTATAGCCGGGAATTCACCCCTCCACTTT	CASSIAGNSPLHF
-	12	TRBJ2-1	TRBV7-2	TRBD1	TGTGCCAGCAGCCTGACAGGGTTTGAGCAGTTCTTC	CASSLTGFEQFF
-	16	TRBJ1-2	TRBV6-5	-	TGTGCCAGCAGTTACTACTCCCCGGCGGGGGCTAGGGGCTACACCTTC	CASSYYSPAGARGYTF
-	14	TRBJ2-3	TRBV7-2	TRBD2	TGTGCCAGCAGCTTAACCGGGGGGGCCCCTACGCAGTATTTT	CASSLTGGAPTQYF
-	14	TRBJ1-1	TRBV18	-	TGTGCCAGCTCACCGGGGCATGTGAACACTGAAGCTTTCTTT	CASSPGHVNTEAFF
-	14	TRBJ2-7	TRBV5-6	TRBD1	TGTGCCAGCAGCTTCGGACAGGGCACCTACGAGCAGTACTTC	CASSFGQGTYEQYF
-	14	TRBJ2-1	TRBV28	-	TGTGCCAGCAGTTTTATTCAGGGATACAATGAGCAGTTCTTC	CASSFIQGYNEQFF
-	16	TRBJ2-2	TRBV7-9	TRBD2	TGTGCCAGCAGCTTAGCGGGGACTACGAACACCGGGGAGCTGTTTTTT	CASSLAGTTNTGELFF
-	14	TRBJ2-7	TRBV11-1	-	TGTGCCAGCAGCTTAGGAGACAGACCCTACGAGCAGTACTTC	CASSLGDRPYEQYF
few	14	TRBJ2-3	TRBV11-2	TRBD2	TGTGCCAGCAGCGAGACTAGCCCCAGGGATACGCAGTATTTT	CASSETSPRDTQYF
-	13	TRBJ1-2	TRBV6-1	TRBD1	TGTGCCAGCAGGGGACAGGGTTCCCATGGCTACACCTTC	CASRGQGSHGYTF
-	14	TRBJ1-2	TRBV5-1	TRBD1	TGCGCCAGCAGGGCGGACAGGGGAGGAAATGGCTACACCTTC	CASRADRGGNGYTF
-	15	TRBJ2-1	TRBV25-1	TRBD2	TGTGCCAGCAGTGGAGCGGGGGGCCGGGCTATTGAGCAGTTCTTC	CASSGAGGRAIEQFF
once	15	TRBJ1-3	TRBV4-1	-	TGCGCCAGCAGCCAAGTACAGCTCTCTGGAAACACCATATATTTT	CASSQVQLSGNTIYF
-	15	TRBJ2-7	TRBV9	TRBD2	TGTGCCAGCAGCCCACGAGGAGGGAGGGCCTACGAGCAGTACTTC	CASSPRGGRAYEQYF
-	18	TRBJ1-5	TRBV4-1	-	TGCGCCAGCAGCCAGGCCGTCCCAAGGGGGGGTGGCAATCAGCCCCAGCATTTT	CASSQAVPRGGGNQPQHF
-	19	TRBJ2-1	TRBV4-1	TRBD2	TGCGCCAGCAGCCCCCGGGCTAGCGGGAGGCCTAGCTCCTACAATGAGCAGTTCTTC	CASSPRASGRPSSYNEQFF
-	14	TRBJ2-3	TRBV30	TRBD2	TGTGCCTGGAGAACTAGCGGGTCCACAGATACGCAGTATTTT	CAWRTSGSTDTQYF
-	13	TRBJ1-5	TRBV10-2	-	TGCGCCAGCAGCGGGAGGGGGGGTCAGCCCCAGCATTTT	CASSGRGGQPQHF
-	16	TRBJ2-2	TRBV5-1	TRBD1	TGCGCCAGCAGCCCACAACAGGGGAGTATAGGCGGGGAGCTGTTTTTT	CASSPQQGSIGGELFF
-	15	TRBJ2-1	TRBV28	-	TGTGCCAGCATCCCGGGCTTACAGGGAGTCAATGAGCAGTTCTTC	CASIPGLQGVNEQFF
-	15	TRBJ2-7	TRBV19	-	TGTGCCAGTACTCCGACCGACAGCGTAGCCTACGAGCAGTACTTC	CASTPTDSVAYEQYF
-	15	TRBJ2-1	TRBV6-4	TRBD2	TGTGCCAGCAGTGAGACTAGCGGGACATACAATGAGCAGTTCTTC	CASSETSGTYNEQFF
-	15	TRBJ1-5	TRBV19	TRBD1	TGTGCCAGTAGTAGGATAGACAGGGACAATCAGCCCCAGCATTTT	CASSRIDRDNQPQHF
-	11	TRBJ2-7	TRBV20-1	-	TGCAGTGCCCACCGACAGCCCGAGCAGTACTTC	CSAHRQPEQYF
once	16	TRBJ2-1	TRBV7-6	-	TGTGCCAGCAGCTTATGGCCAAGCGAGACCTACAATGAGCAGTTCTTC	CASSLWPSETYNEQFF
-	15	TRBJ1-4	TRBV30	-	TGTGCCTGGAGCCCAGGACAGACAACTAATGAAAAACTGTTTTTT	CAWSPGQTTNEKLFF
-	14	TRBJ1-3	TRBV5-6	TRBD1	TGTGCCAGCAGCTGGGACAGGGGTGCAAACACCATATATTTT	CASSWDRGANTIYF
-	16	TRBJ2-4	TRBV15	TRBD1	TGTGCCACCAGCAGATCTCGCCGGGACAGGGGAAACATTCAGTACTTC	CATSRSRRDRGNIQYF
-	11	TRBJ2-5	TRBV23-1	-	TGCGAACACCCCGGGAAAGAGACCCAGTACTTC	CEHPGKETQYF
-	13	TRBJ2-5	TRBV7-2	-	TGTGCCAGCAGCTCCCGGACTAAAGAGACCCAGTACTTC	CASSSRTKETQYF
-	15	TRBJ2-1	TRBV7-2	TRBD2	TGTGCCAGCAGCTTAGGACTAGCGAGCTACAATGAGCAGTTCTTC	CASSLGLASYNEQFF
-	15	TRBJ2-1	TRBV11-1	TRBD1	TGTGCCAGCAGCAGCCGGGACAGGGGTTACAATGAGCAGTTCTTC	CASSSRDRGYNEQFF
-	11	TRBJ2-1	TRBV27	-	TGTGCCAGCACCGAGGGAAATGAGCAGTTCTTC	CASTEGNEQFF
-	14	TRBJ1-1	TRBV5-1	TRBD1	TGCGCCAGCAGCGTGGGACAGGGGGTGACTGAAGCTTTCTTT	CASSVGQGVTEAFF
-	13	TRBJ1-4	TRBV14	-	TGTGCCAGCCAGAGACAGGCTAATGAAAAACTGTTTTTT	CASQRQANEKLFF
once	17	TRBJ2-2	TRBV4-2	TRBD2	TGTGCCAGCAGCCACCCCCCGGGGGGAGTGAACACCGGGGAGCTGTTTTTT	CASSHPPGGVNTGELFF
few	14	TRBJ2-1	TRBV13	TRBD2	TGTGCCAGCAGCGATCGGACTAGCGGGAATGAGCAGTTCTTC	CASSDRTSGNEQFF
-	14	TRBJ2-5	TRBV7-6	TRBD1	TGTGCCAGCAGCCGCACAGGGGTCCAAGAGACCCAGTACTTC	CASSRTGVQETQYF
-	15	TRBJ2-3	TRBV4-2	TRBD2	TGTGCCAGCAGCCAAGAAAGAGCGGGGGGGCACGCGCAGTATTTT	CASSQERAGGHAQYF
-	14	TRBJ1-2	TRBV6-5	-	TGTGCCAGCAGTTTAGGAGGACAGCCCTATGGCTACACCTTC	CASSLGGQPYGYTF
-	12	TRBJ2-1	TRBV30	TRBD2	TGTGCCTGGAGTAGCGGGGGGGATGAGCAGTTCTTC	CAWSSGGDEQFF
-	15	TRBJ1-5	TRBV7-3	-	TGTGCCAGCAGCTTAATGGGAGGGGATAATCAGCCCCAGCATTTT	CASSLMGGDNQPQHF